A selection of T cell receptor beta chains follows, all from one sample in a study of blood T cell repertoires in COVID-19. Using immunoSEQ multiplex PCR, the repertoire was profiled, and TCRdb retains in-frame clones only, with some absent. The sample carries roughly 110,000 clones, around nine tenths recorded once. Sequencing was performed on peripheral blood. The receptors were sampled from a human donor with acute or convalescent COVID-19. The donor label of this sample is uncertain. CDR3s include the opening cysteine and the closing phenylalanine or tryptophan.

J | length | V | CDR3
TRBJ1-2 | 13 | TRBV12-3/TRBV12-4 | CASTGRRGYGYTF
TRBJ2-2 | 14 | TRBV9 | CASSGNRVTGELFF
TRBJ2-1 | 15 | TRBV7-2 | CASSTGGALLNEQFF
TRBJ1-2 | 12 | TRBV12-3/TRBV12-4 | CASRGLGYGYTF
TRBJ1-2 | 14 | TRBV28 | CASIQGDRIYGYTF
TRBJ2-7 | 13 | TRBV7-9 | CASSSTHFDGAVF
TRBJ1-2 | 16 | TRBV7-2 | CASSLDPGGLNYGYTF
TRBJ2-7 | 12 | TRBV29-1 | CSARLVSYEQYF
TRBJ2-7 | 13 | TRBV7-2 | CASSFDRANEQYF
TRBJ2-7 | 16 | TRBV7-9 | CASSLALSRGEYEQYF
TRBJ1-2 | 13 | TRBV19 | CASSTTPNYGYTF
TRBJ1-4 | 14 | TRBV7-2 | CASSGRTGGEKLFF
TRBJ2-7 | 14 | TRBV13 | CASSPPGLGYEQYF
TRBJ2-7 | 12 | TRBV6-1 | CASSEASYEQYF
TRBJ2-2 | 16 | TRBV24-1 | CATSDYRDRVTGELFF
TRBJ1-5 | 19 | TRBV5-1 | CASSLGLTPGTPFNQPQHF
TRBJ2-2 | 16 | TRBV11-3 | CASSSTSGRGGGELFF
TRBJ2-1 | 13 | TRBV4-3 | CASSQETRGEQFF
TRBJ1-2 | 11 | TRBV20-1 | CSAHYNYGYTF
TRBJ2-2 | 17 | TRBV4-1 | CASSPSPGRRTPGELFF
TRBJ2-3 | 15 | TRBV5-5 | CASSYRSGSADTQYF
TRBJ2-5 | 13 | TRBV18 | CASSPTRQETQYF
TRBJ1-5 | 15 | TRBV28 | CASTVLGTANQPQHF
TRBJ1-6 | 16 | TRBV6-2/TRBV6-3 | CASSYEAGQGSSPLHF
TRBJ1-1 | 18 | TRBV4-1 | CASSQDYGTGAMNTEAFF
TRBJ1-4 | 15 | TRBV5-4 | CASSADRTTNEKLFF
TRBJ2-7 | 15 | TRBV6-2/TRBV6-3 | CASSKDRAGLYEQYF
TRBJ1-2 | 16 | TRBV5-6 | CASTLEWGGSSYGYTF
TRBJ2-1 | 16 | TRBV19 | CASSIDPRTVYNEQFF
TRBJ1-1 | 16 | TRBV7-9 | CASSLGDRGLNTEAFF
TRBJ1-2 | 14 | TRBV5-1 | CASSFSPGDYGYTF
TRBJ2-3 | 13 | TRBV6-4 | CASSEYFLDTQYF
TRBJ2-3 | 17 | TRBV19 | CASTSSPRMFGTDTQYF
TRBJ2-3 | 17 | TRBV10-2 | CASSESEAGGRADTQYF
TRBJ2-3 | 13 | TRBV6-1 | CASSEAGTGGQYF
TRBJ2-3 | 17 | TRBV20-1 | CSATEFDPRGSADTQYF
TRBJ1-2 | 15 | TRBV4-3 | CASSQENVYYYGYTF
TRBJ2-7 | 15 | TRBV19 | CASSIAAGWAYEQYF